The rows below give T cell receptor beta chains drawn from one sample of a study of T cells after yellow fever vaccination. Via MiXCR, TCRdb re-called the 5' RACE reads, giving one row per CDR3 protein. Here the sample spans about 170,000 distinct CDR3 sequences, 11% being singletons. The source was CD8+ T cells sorted from PBMCs, collected 15 days after the yellow fever booster vaccination. The source of these receptors is a man aged 18-30 years who received the YFV17D yellow fever vaccine. CDR3s include the opening cysteine and the closing phenylalanine or tryptophan. The D gene is left open where the match is weak. For some rows the clone size is stated as once, few or many, or as a class when expanded; others skip it.

TRBV7-2	few	TRBJ1-6	TRBD1	TGTGCCAGCAGCGCGAAGCAGGGGGCTTCCTATAATTCACCCCTCCACTTT	CASSAKQGASYNSPLHF
TRBV27	few	TRBJ2-3	TRBD1	TGTGCCAGCAGTTTTGGACAGGGGTCCACAGATACGCAGTATTTT	CASSFGQGSTDTQYF
TRBV4-3	.	TRBJ1-2	.	TGCGCCAGCAGCCAAGATTTCCGGACAGCCTATGGCTACACCTTC	CASSQDFRTAYGYTF
TRBV12-3/TRBV12-4	.	TRBJ1-5	.	TGTGCCAGCAGTTTGTTGGGGCAGAGTAGCAATCAGCCCCAGCATTTT	CASSLLGQSSNQPQHF
TRBV29-1	.	TRBJ2-3	TRBD2	TGCAGCGTTGGCAGACTAGCGGGGGGCACAGATACGCAGTATTTT	CSVGRLAGGTDTQYF
TRBV24-1	.	TRBJ2-1	TRBD2	TGTGCCACCCGGGGGGTACACAATGAGCAGTTCTTC	CATRGVHNEQFF
TRBV4-1	many	TRBJ2-5	TRBD2	TGCGCCAGCAGCCAAGAGACTAGCGGGGGCCACCAAGAGACCCAGTACTTC	CASSQETSGGHQETQYF
TRBV7-9	few	TRBJ1-6	.	TGTGCCAGCAGCCACGGGTCGAGGGATTCACCCCTCCACTTT	CASSHGSRDSPLHF
TRBV12-3/TRBV12-4	few	TRBJ2-5	TRBD2	TGTGCCAGCACCGATGGACTAGCGGGCGGCGAGACCCAGTACTTC	CASTDGLAGGETQYF
TRBV15	.	TRBJ2-2	TRBD1	TGTGCCACCAGCACGGCAGGGGGCGCCACCGGGGAGCTGTTTTTT	CATSTAGGATGELFF
TRBV9	.	TRBJ1-6	.	TGTGCCAGCAGCGTAGGCAAAAATTCACCCCTCCACTTT	CASSVGKNSPLHF
TRBV7-8	.	TRBJ2-1	TRBD2	TGTGCCAGCAGCCCAATAGGGACTAGCGGGGGCCGTGAGCAGTTCTTC	CASSPIGTSGGREQFF
TRBV6-6	few	TRBJ1-5	.	TGTGCCAGCAGTTACGGGACGGGCAATCAGCCCCAGCATTTT	CASSYGTGNQPQHF
TRBV3-1	few	TRBJ2-1	TRBD2	TGTGCCAGCAGCGCGAGGAGCGGGGGCCTCAATGAGCAGTTCTTC	CASSARSGGLNEQFF
TRBV4-1	many	TRBJ2-7	TRBD1	TGCGCCAGCAGCCCCGCGGGACAGGGCCCTCACGAGCAGTACTTC	CASSPAGQGPHEQYF
TRBV27	.	TRBJ2-7	TRBD1	TGTGCCAGCAGTCTGGGGACAGGAGCGTACTACGAGCAGTACTTC	CASSLGTGAYYEQYF
TRBV20-1	few	TRBJ1-5	.	TGCAGTGCTGAGGGTACCAATCAGCCCCAGCATTTT	CSAEGTNQPQHF
TRBV12-3/TRBV12-4	many	TRBJ2-3	.	TGTGCCAGCAGTTTGGACTCCCCTGGAGATACGCAGTATTTT	CASSLDSPGDTQYF
TRBV4-1	.	TRBJ1-5	.	TGCGCCAGCAGCCAAGTTTCGTCATCAAATCAGCCCCAGCATTTT	CASSQVSSSNQPQHF
TRBV4-1	few	TRBJ1-1	.	TGCGCCAGCAGCCAAGATATGGGCAGGGGCACGAACACTGAAGCTTTCTTT	CASSQDMGRGTNTEAFF
TRBV11-2	few	TRBJ1-1	TRBD1	TGTGCCAGCAGCACACAGGGGACTGAAGCTTTCTTT	CASSTQGTEAFF
TRBV12-3/TRBV12-4	.	TRBJ2-7	TRBD2	TGTGCCAGCGGCCCGGCGGGGGTCCTGTTCGAGCAGTACTTC	CASGPAGVLFEQYF
TRBV9	few	TRBJ2-1	TRBD2	TGTGCCAGCAGCGTAGGGGGGGGTGATAATGAGCAGTTCTTC	CASSVGGGDNEQFF
TRBV12-3/TRBV12-4	few	TRBJ1-2	.	TGTGCCAGCAGTTTCCTTTCCGATGGCTACACCTTC	CASSFLSDGYTF
TRBV20-1	few	TRBJ1-2	.	TGCAGTGCTGCAGGACACTCGGGGAGTTTCTATGGCTACACCTTC	CSAAGHSGSFYGYTF
TRBV15	few	TRBJ2-1	.	TGTGCCACCAGCAGTTTTGGGGGGGCTCATGAGCAGTTCTTC	CATSSFGGAHEQFF
TRBV11-2	many	TRBJ2-5	TRBD1	TGTGCCAGCAGCTTAGGGACAGGGCTCGAATCAGAGACCCAGTACTTC	CASSLGTGLESETQYF
TRBV4-1	.	TRBJ2-7	.	TGCGCCAGCAGCCAAGAAAACAGAAACTACGAGCAGTACTTC	CASSQENRNYEQYF